This T cell receptor (beta chain) was identified during a study of T cells in Graves' hyperthyroidism and ophthalmopathy. Researchers amplified the TCR beta CDR3 regions from RNA transcripts. TCR CDR3 underwent first-round RT-PCR with the HTBI primer set. MiXCR, applied by TCRdb to the multiplex PCR reads, yields one record per CDR3 protein. The top ten clones hold around 61% of a sample with under 350,000 distinct CDR3 sequences, over 15% of them seen once. This clonotype was seen many times. V lost 2 bases and J 0 bases, leaving 5 bases between the germline ends. The germline CDR1 and CDR2 sequences are DFQATT and SNEGSKA (reference sequence). This CDR3 is 13 amino acids long.

The V call is TRBV20-1, the J call TRBJ1-5, with D unclear. This TCR derives from a woman in her sixties or seventies with Graves' ophthalmopathy. Source material: blood. The CDR3 region has the DNA TGCAGTGCTAGAACGGTTAGCAATCAGCCCCAGCATTTT. Its translation is CSARTVSNQPQHF.